The present entry profiles one T cell receptor (beta chain) with its context. In the PCR, 60 Vbeta and 13 Jbeta primers were used. Using immunoSEQ multiplex PCR, the repertoire was profiled, and TCRdb retains in-frame clones only, with some absent. The repertoire holds some 90,000 clones, with about 76% as singletons. This CDR3 is built from 19 residues. After removal of 4 bases from V and 3 bases from J, the junction contained 22 bases not matched to a gene. Germline loops: CDR1 SGDLS, CDR2 YYNGEE. The data originate from a study of cytomegalovirus exposure and HLA in healthy donors. This receptor was obtained from a woman aged 70-85 years in good health and CMV-seropositive. Material for sequencing was PBMCs. The chain combines TRBV9 with TRBJ2-7; 7 positions agree with TRBD1. Here the CDR3 reads CASSRRFSTGFSPFYEQYF. The CDR3 region has the DNA TGTGCCAGCAGCCGTCGTTTCTCGACAGGGTTCTCCCCTTTCTACGAGCAGTACTTC. Full variable domain (rest looked up from reference TRBV9 and TRBJ2-7): DSGVTQTPKHLITATGQRVTLRCSPRSGDLSVYWYQQSLDQGLQFLIQYYNGEERAKGNILERFSAQQFPDLHSELNLSSLELGDSALYFCASSRRFSTGFSPFYEQYFGPGTRLTVT.